Below, 8 T cell receptor beta chains from the same sample are listed, as sequenced in a study of T and B cells in COVID-19 patients (dated by TCRdb to the early 2020s). TCRdb names Illumina MiSeq as the instrument used. Multiplex PCR with BIOMED2 TRB-A/B primer pools was used to amplify the TRB rearrangements. TCRdb trimmed the raw reads at Q25, called clones with MiXCR and kept productive beta chains. Entries are consolidated by CDR3 protein sequence, retaining the most common genes and DNA. The sample table contains about 4,100 distinct CDR3 sequences; only one count was recorded for roughly a quarter of them. The leading ten clones occupy roughly two fifths of the sample. Genomic DNA extracted from blood, in amounts of 250-500 ng, served as the starting material for amplifying TRB repertoires. Sequencing was carried out using blood. These receptor sequences come from a human donor with active COVID-19. The donor label of this sample is uncertain.

This clonotype is deemed medium-sized. This chain uses TRBV19 with TRBJ2-1; 12 nucleotides agree with TRBD2. Germline assignment: CDR1 LNHDA and CDR2 SQIVND (reference sequence). The junction had 10 bases not matched to a gene; V was cut back by 3 bases and J by 7 bases. The CDR3 consists of 17 residues. The CDR3 reads CASSIISTSGGRNEQFF. The CDR3 DNA follows: TGTGCCAGTAGTATCATATCAACTAGCGGGGGGCGTAATGAGCAGTTCTTC.

This clonotype is categorized as medium-sized (0.01 to 0.1%). In this CDR3 the conserved last residue, phenylalanine or tryptophan, is missing, so a read error is likely. No DNA is shown, since the ends of the CDR3 on it are uncertain; the CDR3 is the one TCRdb lists. The chain has TRBV6-5 and TRBJ2-7; the D call of TRBD1 is as the table states it, not checked on the DNA. The CDR3 is 12 residues long, ends included. Germline-derived CDR1 and CDR2 are MNHEY and SVGAGI. The chain's CDR3 is CASIPRPPLAVL.

Only a few counts were recorded for this clonotype. The rearrangement links TRBV27 to TRBJ2-1, with unresolved D. The CDR3 runs 14 residues. V lost 6 bases, J lost 7 bases, and 16 bases lay in between. Germline CDR1 reads MNHEY; CDR2 reads SMNVEV (reference sequence). The CDR3 spells CASRARPGGNEQFF. Here the CDR3 DNA reads TGTGCCAGCAGAGCCAGGCCCGGTGGGAATGAGCAGTTCTTC.

This chain uses TRBV18 with TRBJ1-1; D remains ambiguous. Looked up from germline, CDR1 is KGHSH and CDR2 is LQKENI. The CDR3 consists of 15 residues. V was cut by 1 base and J by 2 bases, with 11 bases left in between. CDR3 loop: CASSPRPRQNTEAFF. The CDR3 DNA reads as TGTGCCAGCTCACCACGTCCTCGGCAAAACACTGAAGCTTTCTTT.

V gene TRBV19 combines with J gene TRBJ2-2; D is perhaps TRBD2 (7 bases). With 3 bases removed from V and 3 bases from J, the gap between germline ends came to 17 bases. CDR1 and CDR2 (germline): LNHDA, SQIVND (reference sequence). This CDR3 spans 17 amino acids. CDR3 sequence: CASSMGPAGAYTGELFF. The DNA for the CDR3 is TGTGCCAGTAGTATGGGGCCGGCGGGGGCCTACACCGGGGAGCTGTTTTTT.

The sample holds a few counts of this clonotype. The chain carries TRBV12-3 or TRBV12-4 and TRBJ1-4; a possible D gene is TRBD1 (6 bases). The length of the CDR3 is 15 residues. The V end lost 5 bases, the J end lost 10 bases, and 20 bases lay between the germline ends. The CDR3 coding sequence is TGTGCCAGCAGTGGAGTGGGGGCGAGCTTCGGAAAACTGTTTTTT. Its translation: CASSGVGASFGKLFF.

This clonotype counts as medium-sized. The J gene is TRBJ2-7, the V gene TRBV19; weak D call: TRBD1 (7 bases). The CDR3 has 14 residues. The V gene lost 5 bases and the J gene lost 5 bases, with 16 bases spanning the gap. Germline V gene data show CDR1 as LNHDA and CDR2 as SQIVND (reference sequence). The CDR3 reads CASSRGTAFDEQYF. The CDR3 nucleotides are TGTGCCAGTAGTCGGGGGACAGCTTTCGACGAGCAGTACTTC.

This clonotype has only a few counts. The V gene is TRBV12-3 or TRBV12-4, the J gene TRBJ2-4, with D possibly being TRBD2 (6 bases). The CDR3 extends over 14 amino acids. Trimming took 5 bases from V and 6 from J, leaving 14 bases between them. CDR3 in amino acids: CASSPHGGGNIQYF. The CDR3 DNA reads TGTGCCAGCAGTCCCCACGGGGGAGGAAACATTCAGTACTTC.